This is a list of T cell receptor beta chains from one sample in a study of blood T cell repertoires in COVID-19. Generated by immunoSEQ multiplex PCR, the TCRdb table keeps only in-frame clones and is missing some. The sample has 250,000 to 300,000 clones; about 90% are singletons. Sample: PBMCs or T cells enriched from blood (not recorded which). These receptors were obtained from a woman aged 45-65 years who had been exposed to COVID-19. The CDR3 runs from the conserved cysteine through the conserved F or W. The D gene is left open where the match is weak. Clone size is given for some rows only: seen once, a few or many times, or a class if the clone is expanded.

D gene	clone size	V gene	J gene	CDR3 DNA	CDR3 protein
TRBD1	NA	TRBV5-1	TRBJ1-2	TGCGCCAGCAGCGGGGGGACAGGGAACTATGGCTACACCTTC	CASSGGTGNYGYTF
TRBD2	once	TRBV5-6	TRBJ2-3	TGTGCCAGCAGCTCAAGACTAGCGGGGGGCGCCCGCACAGATACGCAGTATTTT	CASSSRLAGGARTDTQYF
TRBD1	NA	TRBV9	TRBJ2-7	TGTGCCAGCAGCCAGGGGACAGAATACGAGCAGTACTTC	CASSQGTEYEQYF
TRBD1	NA	TRBV24-1	TRBJ1-1	TGTGCCAGACAGGGATGGGGGTGTAACACTGAAGCTTTCTTT	CARQGWGCNTEAFF
NA	once	TRBV19	TRBJ1-6	TGTGCCAGTAGTATAGGTCAGGGGATCGGTTCACCCCTCCACTTT	CASSIGQGIGSPLHF
NA	NA	TRBV4-2	TRBJ1-5	TGTGCCAGCAGCCAAGACATTGGAGGGATAGGGGATCAGCCCCAGCATTTT	CASSQDIGGIGDQPQHF
NA	few	TRBV7-5	TRBJ1-3	TGTGCCAGAAGCTTAGAAGGACTGCGACGCACGTTCTCTGGAAACACCATATATTTT	CARSLEGLRRTFSGNTIYF
TRBD1	NA	TRBV5-1	TRBJ1-1	TGCGCCAGCAGCTCCGATCCGACAGGGGGCACTGAAGCTTTCTTT	CASSSDPTGGTEAFF
TRBD1	NA	TRBV10-3	TRBJ2-7	TGTGTCACACGTACAGGGGGCACCTACGAGCAGTACTTC	CVTRTGGTYEQYF
NA	NA	TRBV24-1	TRBJ1-1	TGTGCCACCAGTAGTAACTTGAACACTGAAGCTTTCTTT	CATSSNLNTEAFF
NA	NA	TRBV10-3	TRBJ1-1	TGTGCCATCAGGCCAGGGGCTGTCACTGAAGCTTTCTTT	CAIRPGAVTEAFF
NA	NA	TRBV19	TRBJ1-1	TGTGCCAGCAGCTTCTATGCGGGGGGAACGAACACTGAAGCTTTCTTT	CASSFYAGGTNTEAFF
NA	NA	TRBV5-1	TRBJ2-7	TGCGCCAGCAGTTTTCGCTCGGCAGCGGCCTACGAGCAGTACTTC	CASSFRSAAAYEQYF